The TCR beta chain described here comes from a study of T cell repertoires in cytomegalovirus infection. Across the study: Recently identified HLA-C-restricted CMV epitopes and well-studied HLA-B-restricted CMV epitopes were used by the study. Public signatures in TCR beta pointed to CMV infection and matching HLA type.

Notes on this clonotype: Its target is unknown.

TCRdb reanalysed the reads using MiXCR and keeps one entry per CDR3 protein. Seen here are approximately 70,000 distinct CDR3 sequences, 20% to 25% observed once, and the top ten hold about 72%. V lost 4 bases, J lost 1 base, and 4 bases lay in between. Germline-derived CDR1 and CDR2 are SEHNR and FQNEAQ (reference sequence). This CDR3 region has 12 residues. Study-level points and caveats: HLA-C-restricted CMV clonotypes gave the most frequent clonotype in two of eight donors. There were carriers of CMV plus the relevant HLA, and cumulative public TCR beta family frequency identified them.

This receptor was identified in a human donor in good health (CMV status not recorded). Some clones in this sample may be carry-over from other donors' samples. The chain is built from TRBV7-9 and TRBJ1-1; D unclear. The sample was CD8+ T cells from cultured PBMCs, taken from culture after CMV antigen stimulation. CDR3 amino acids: CASSWGNTEAFF. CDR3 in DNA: TGTGCCAGCAGCTGGGGGAACACTGAAGCTTTCTTT.